The T cell receptor (beta chain) under discussion was sequenced for a study of T cell responses to AZD1222 COVID-19 vaccine. Notes on the study in general: Repertoire sampling was restricted to post-peak T cell response timepoints. Targeting of unmutated variant regions was reportedly seen in nearly half of spike-specific TCRs. AZD1222 recipients seropositive at baseline numbered only five or six.

The repertoire was sequenced with immunoSEQ multiplex PCR; TCRdb's copy has only in-frame clones and lacks some. Seen here are 90,000 to 120,000 clones, around 90% observed once, and the top ten hold around 20%. This CDR3 has 18 residues. In this sample, this clone turned up many times. No antigen is known for it. The source was peripheral blood, collected on day 0 of AZD1222 vaccination. This receptor was identified in an adult in good health. The chain has TRBV12-2 and TRBJ2-5. TRBV12-2 is deemed a pseudogene. The CDR3 reads CASRLPPRGPPTQETQYF. The CDR3 nucleotides are TGTGCAAGTCGCTTACCCCCCCGGGGGCCGCCTACGCAAGAGACCCAGTACTTC.